The rows below give T cell receptor beta chains drawn from one sample of a study of blood T cell repertoires in COVID-19. The assay was immunoSEQ multiplex PCR, and TCRdb's table has in-frame clones only and misses some. The sample consists of 95,000 to 100,000 clones, about 85% of them appearing once. The source material was peripheral blood. The origin of the receptors is a woman in her 70s with active or convalescent COVID-19. The CDR3 runs from the conserved cysteine through the conserved F or W. The D gene is left open where the match is weak. Expanded clones are given a class, and other clones once, few, many or no size at all.

d_gene	abundance	v_gene	j_gene	CDR3aa	CDR3nt
-	-	TRBV27	TRBJ1-1	CASSTRAENTEAFF	TGTGCCAGCAGCACCCGTGCGGAGAACACTGAAGCTTTCTTT
-	-	TRBV4-3	TRBJ2-2	CASSPPSGMNTGELFF	TGCGCCAGCAGCCCCCCAAGCGGTATGAACACCGGGGAGCTGTTTTTT
-	-	TRBV11-3	TRBJ1-1	CASSLENQRYTEAFF	TGTGCCAGCAGCTTAGAAAATCAGCGGTACACTGAAGCTTTCTTT
TRBD2	-	TRBV9	TRBJ2-3	CASTETSGRGDTQYF	TGTGCCAGCACCGAGACTAGCGGGAGGGGGGATACGCAGTATTTT
-	-	TRBV18	TRBJ1-1	CASSPPVLGGTEAFF	TGTGCCAGCTCACCACCGGTATTGGGGGGCACTGAAGCTTTCTTT
TRBD1	-	TRBV9	TRBJ1-2	CASSKQGLDYGYTF	TGTGCCAGCAGCAAACAGGGGTTAGACTATGGCTACACCTTC
TRBD2	-	TRBV10-3	TRBJ2-1	CAISTAGGSVSSYNEQFF	TGTGCCATCAGTACAGCGGGAGGGTCCGTTAGCTCCTACAATGAGCAGTTCTTC
TRBD1	few	TRBV7-2	TRBJ1-1	CASSLRAGTGVLNTEAFF	TGTGCCAGCAGCTTACGGGCGGGGACAGGGGTTCTCAACACTGAAGCTTTCTTT
TRBD1	-	TRBV29-1	TRBJ2-7	CSASAPTGGSEQYF	TGCAGCGCCTCCGCCCCGACAGGGGGCAGCGAGCAGTACTTC
TRBD1	-	TRBV10-2	TRBJ1-6	CASTPRQGAHSPLHF	TGCGCCAGCACCCCTCGACAGGGGGCCCATTCACCCCTCCACTTT